Listed below are T cell receptor beta chains from one sample, sequenced in a study of blood T cell repertoires in COVID-19. Assay used: immunoSEQ multiplex PCR; TCRdb lists only in-frame clones, some missing. Of some 200,000 clones listed, roughly four fifths are singletons. The sequenced sample consisted of PBMCs or T cells enriched from blood (not recorded which). The receptors derive from a woman aged 40 to 50 with acute COVID-19. The CDR3 runs from the conserved cysteine through the conserved F or W. A D gene is named only where the DNA matches it firmly. Only some rows state a clone size, as once, few, many or a class for expanded clones.

J gene: TRBJ1-4; clone size: NA; D gene: NA; V gene: TRBV3-1/TRBV3-2; CDR3 protein: CASSQPRRGNEKLFF; CDR3 DNA: TGTGCCAGCAGCCAACCTCGCCGGGGGAATGAAAAACTGTTTTTT
J gene: TRBJ2-1; clone size: NA; D gene: NA; V gene: TRBV6-5; CDR3 protein: CASRTAALNYNEQFF; CDR3 DNA: TGTGCCAGCAGGACCGCGGCGTTGAATTACAATGAGCAGTTCTTC
J gene: TRBJ1-4; clone size: few; D gene: TRBD1; V gene: TRBV11-1; CDR3 protein: CASSTGTGREKLFF; CDR3 DNA: TGTGCCAGCAGTACCGGGACAGGGCGTGAAAAACTGTTTTTT
J gene: TRBJ2-3; clone size: NA; D gene: TRBD1; V gene: TRBV5-1; CDR3 protein: CASSSQTGGADTQYF; CDR3 DNA: TGCGCCAGCAGCTCTCAGACAGGGGGCGCAGATACGCAGTATTTT
J gene: TRBJ1-6; clone size: NA; D gene: NA; V gene: TRBV6-5; CDR3 protein: CASSYSVGGVNSPLHF; CDR3 DNA: TGTGCCAGCAGTTACTCGGTGGGGGGGGTCAATTCACCCCTCCACTTT
J gene: TRBJ1-4; clone size: NA; D gene: NA; V gene: TRBV6-1; CDR3 protein: CASSEAPRSYEKLFF; CDR3 DNA: TGTGCCAGCAGTGAAGCGCCCAGGTCTTATGAAAAACTGTTTTTT
J gene: TRBJ2-1; clone size: NA; D gene: TRBD2; V gene: TRBV7-2; CDR3 protein: CASSGRGGPSYNEQFF; CDR3 DNA: TGTGCCAGCAGCGGACGGGGGGGGCCTTCCTACAATGAGCAGTTCTTC
J gene: TRBJ2-7; clone size: few; D gene: TRBD2; V gene: TRBV4-1; CDR3 protein: CASSQGLVSGRAGSYEQYF; CDR3 DNA: TGCGCCAGCAGCCAAGGCTTGGTTAGCGGGAGGGCCGGGTCCTACGAGCAGTACTTC
J gene: TRBJ1-1; clone size: once; D gene: TRBD1; V gene: TRBV7-9; CDR3 protein: CASSSQDRDTEAFF; CDR3 DNA: TGTGCCAGCAGCTCCCAAGACAGGGATACCGAAGCTTTCTTT
J gene: TRBJ2-7; clone size: NA; D gene: TRBD1; V gene: TRBV11-2; CDR3 protein: CASSREGQGSYEQYF; CDR3 DNA: TGTGCCAGCAGCAGAGAGGGACAGGGCTCCTACGAGCAGTACTTC
J gene: TRBJ2-1; clone size: NA; D gene: NA; V gene: TRBV3-1/TRBV3-2; CDR3 protein: CASSPDSYNEQFF; CDR3 DNA: TGTGCCAGCAGCCCAGACAGTTACAATGAGCAGTTCTTC
J gene: TRBJ1-5; clone size: NA; D gene: TRBD1; V gene: TRBV7-2; CDR3 protein: CASREQGAVSNQPQHF; CDR3 DNA: TGTGCCAGCAGAGAGCAGGGGGCGGTTAGCAATCAGCCCCAGCATTTT
J gene: TRBJ2-7; clone size: NA; D gene: TRBD2; V gene: TRBV11-2; CDR3 protein: CASTESGSGVYEQYF; CDR3 DNA: TGTGCCAGCACCGAGAGCGGGAGTGGAGTCTACGAGCAGTACTTC
J gene: TRBJ2-5; clone size: once; D gene: TRBD2; V gene: TRBV11-2; CDR3 protein: CASSLQRGGETQYF; CDR3 DNA: TGTGCCAGCAGCTTACAGCGGGGAGGAGAGACCCAGTACTTC
J gene: TRBJ2-3; clone size: once; D gene: NA; V gene: TRBV5-4; CDR3 protein: CASSLAGSGFSTDTQYF; CDR3 DNA: TGTGCCAGCAGCTTGGCTGGGAGCGGGTTTAGCACAGATACGCAGTATTTT
J gene: TRBJ1-3; clone size: NA; D gene: NA; V gene: TRBV7-8; CDR3 protein: CASSSQGRDGTGNTIYF; CDR3 DNA: TGTGCCAGCAGCTCACAGGGCCGGGACGGTACTGGAAACACCATATATTTT
J gene: TRBJ2-5; clone size: few; D gene: TRBD2; V gene: TRBV29-1; CDR3 protein: CSVEGTAGGRETQYF; CDR3 DNA: TGCAGCGTTGAAGGGACGGCGGGAGGGCGGGAGACCCAGTACTTC